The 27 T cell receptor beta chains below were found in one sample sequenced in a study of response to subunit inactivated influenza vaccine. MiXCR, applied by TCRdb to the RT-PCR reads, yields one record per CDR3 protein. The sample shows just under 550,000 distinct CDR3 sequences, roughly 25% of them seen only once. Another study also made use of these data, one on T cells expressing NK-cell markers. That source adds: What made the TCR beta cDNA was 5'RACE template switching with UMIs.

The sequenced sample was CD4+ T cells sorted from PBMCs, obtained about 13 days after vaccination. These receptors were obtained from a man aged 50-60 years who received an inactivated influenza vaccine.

This CDR3 reads CASSLAKGAGEQYF. The CDR3 region has the DNA TGTGCCAGCAGCTTAGCGAAAGGGGCAGGCGAGCAGTACTTC. This chain uses TRBV7-8 with TRBJ2-7, with D possibly being TRBD1 (5 bases). This CDR3 is built from 14 residues. Per the germline V gene, CDR1 is SGHVS and CDR2 is FQNEAQ. V gave up 0 bases and J gave up 6 bases, with 12 bases separating them.

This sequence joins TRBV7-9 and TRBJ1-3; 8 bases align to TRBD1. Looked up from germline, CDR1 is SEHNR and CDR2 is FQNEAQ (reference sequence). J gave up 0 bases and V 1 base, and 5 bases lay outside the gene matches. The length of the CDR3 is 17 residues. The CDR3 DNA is TGTGCCAGCAGCTTAGACCGGACAGGGAGCTCTGGAAACACCATATATTTT. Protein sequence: CASSLDRTGSSGNTIYF.

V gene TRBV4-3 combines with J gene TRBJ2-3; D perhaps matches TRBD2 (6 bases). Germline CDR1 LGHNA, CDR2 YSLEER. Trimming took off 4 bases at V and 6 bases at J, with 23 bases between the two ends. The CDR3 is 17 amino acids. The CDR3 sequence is CASSPRRGTPSGDTQYF. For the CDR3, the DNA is TGCGCCAGCAGCCCCCGAAGAGGGACTCCGAGCGGTGATACGCAGTATTTT.

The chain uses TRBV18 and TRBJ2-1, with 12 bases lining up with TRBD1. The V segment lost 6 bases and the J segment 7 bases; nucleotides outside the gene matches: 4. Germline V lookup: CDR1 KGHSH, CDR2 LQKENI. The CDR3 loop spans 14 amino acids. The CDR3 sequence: CASSGTGGGNEQFF. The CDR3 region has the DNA TGTGCCAGCTCCGGGACAGGGGGCGGAAATGAGCAGTTCTTC. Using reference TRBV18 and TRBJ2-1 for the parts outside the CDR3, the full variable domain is NAGVMQNPRHLVRRRGQEARLRCSPMKGHSHVYWYRQLPEEGLKFMVYLQKENIIDESGMPKERFSAEFPKEGPSILRIQQVVRGDSAAYFCASSGTGGGNEQFFGPGTRLTVL.

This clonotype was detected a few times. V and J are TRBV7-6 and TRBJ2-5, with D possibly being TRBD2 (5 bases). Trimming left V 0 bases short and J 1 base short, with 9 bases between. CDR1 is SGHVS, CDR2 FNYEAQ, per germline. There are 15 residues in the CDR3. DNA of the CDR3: TGTGCCAGCAGCTTAGCGCGAGGGAGCCAAGAGACCCAGTACTTC. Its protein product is CASSLARGSQETQYF.

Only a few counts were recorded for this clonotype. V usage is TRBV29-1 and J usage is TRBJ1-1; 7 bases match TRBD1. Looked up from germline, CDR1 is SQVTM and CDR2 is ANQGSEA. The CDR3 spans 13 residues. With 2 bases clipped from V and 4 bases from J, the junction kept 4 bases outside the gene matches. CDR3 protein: CSVEQGGGTEAFF. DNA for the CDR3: TGCAGCGTTGAACAGGGGGGGGGCACTGAAGCTTTCTTT.

The CDR3 here is CASSYSRFSGANVLTF. CDR3 nucleotide sequence: TGTGCCAGCAGTTACTCGAGGTTCTCTGGGGCCAACGTCCTGACTTTC. The chain employs TRBV6-5 and TRBJ2-6; D gene ambiguous. This CDR3 contains 16 residues. With 0 bases removed from V and 0 bases from J, the gap between germline ends came to 6 bases. The V gene's germline CDR1 is MNHEY and CDR2 SVGAGI.

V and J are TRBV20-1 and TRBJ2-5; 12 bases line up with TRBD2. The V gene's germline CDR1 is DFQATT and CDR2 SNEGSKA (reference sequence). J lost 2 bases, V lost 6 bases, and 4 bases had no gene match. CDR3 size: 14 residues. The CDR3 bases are TGCAGTGCGCGACTAGCGGGAGTGCAAGAGACCCAGTACTTC. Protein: CSARLAGVQETQYF.

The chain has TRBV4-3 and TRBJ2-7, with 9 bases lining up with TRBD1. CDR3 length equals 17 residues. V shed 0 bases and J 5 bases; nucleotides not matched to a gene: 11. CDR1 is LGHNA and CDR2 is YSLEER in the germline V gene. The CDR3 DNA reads TGCGCCAGCAGCCAAGATCCGACCGGGACAGGGTTCCACGAGCAGTACTTC. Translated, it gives CASSQDPTGTGFHEQYF.

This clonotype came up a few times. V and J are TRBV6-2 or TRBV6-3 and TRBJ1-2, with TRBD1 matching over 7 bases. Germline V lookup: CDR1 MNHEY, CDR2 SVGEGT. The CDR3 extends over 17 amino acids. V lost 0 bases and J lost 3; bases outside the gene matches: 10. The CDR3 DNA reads TGTGCCAGCAGTTACTCGATCGACAGGGTATCAGACTATGGCTACACCTTC. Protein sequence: CASSYSIDRVSDYGYTF.

The CDR3 protein is CASSAQGFEQYF. The CDR3 DNA sequence: TGTGCCAGCAGCGCCCAGGGCTTCGAGCAGTACTTC. The gene calls are TRBV7-2 and TRBJ2-7, with D possibly being TRBD1 (5 bases). V lost 5 bases and J lost 6, with 11 bases in between. This CDR3 has 12 amino acids. From germline, CDR1 is SGHTA and CDR2 FQGNSA.

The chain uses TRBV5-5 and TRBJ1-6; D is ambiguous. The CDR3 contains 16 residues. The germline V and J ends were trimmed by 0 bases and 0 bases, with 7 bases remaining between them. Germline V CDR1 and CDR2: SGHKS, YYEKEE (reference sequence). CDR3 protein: CASSLAVSSYNSPLHF. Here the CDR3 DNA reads TGTGCCAGCAGCTTGGCCGTGAGCTCCTATAATTCACCCCTCCACTTT.

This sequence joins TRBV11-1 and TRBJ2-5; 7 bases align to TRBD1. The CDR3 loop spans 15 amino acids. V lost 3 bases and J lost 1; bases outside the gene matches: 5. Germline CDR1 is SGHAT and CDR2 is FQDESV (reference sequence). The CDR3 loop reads CASSFRDSFQETQYF. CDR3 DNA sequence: TGTGCCAGCAGCTTCCGGGACAGCTTCCAAGAGACCCAGTACTTC.

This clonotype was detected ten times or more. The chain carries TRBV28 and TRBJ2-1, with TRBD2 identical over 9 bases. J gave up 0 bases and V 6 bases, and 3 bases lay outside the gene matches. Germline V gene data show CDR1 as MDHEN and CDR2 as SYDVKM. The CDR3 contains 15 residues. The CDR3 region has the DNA TGTGCCAGCAGGAGTAGCGGGGGCTCCTACAATGAGCAGTTCTTC. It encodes CASRSSGGSYNEQFF.

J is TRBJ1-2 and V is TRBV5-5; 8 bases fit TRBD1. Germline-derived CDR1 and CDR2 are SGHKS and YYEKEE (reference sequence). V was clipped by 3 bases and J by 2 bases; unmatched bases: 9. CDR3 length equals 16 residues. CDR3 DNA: TGTGCCAGCAGCTCGTTCACCGGGACAGGAAACTATGGCTACACCTTC. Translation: CASSSFTGTGNYGYTF.

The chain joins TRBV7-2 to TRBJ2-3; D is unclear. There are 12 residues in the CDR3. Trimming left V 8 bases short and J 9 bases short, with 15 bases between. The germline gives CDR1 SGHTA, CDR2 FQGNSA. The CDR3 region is CASGNGARTQYF. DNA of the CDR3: TGTGCCAGCGGGAACGGAGCACGCACGCAGTATTTT.

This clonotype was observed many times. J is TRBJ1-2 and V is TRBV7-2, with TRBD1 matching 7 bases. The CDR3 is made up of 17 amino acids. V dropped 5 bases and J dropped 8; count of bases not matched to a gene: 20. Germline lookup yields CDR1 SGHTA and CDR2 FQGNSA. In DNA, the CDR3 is TGTGCCAGCAGCCGAGACAGGGTCTCTGGGGCGGCAGGCGGCTACACCTTC. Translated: CASSRDRVSGAAGGYTF.

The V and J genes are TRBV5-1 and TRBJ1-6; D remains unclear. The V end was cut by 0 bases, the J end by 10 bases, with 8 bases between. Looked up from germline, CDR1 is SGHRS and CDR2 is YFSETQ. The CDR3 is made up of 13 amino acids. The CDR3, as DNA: TGCGCCAGCAGCTTGGATCCTGGCTCACCCCTCCACTTT. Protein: CASSLDPGSPLHF.

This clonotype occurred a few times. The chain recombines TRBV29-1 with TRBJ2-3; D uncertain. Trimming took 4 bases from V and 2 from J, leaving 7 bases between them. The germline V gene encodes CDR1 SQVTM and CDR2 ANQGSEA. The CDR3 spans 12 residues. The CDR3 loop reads CSVGGNTDTQYF. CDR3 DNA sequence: TGCAGCGTTGGGGGAAACACAGATACGCAGTATTTT.

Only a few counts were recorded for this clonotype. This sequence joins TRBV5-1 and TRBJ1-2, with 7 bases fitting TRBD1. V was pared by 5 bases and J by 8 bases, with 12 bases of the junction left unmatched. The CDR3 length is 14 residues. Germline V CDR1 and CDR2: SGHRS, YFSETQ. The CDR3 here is CASRLERGRGGYTF. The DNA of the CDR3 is TGCGCCAGCAGACTTGAAAGGGGGCGTGGAGGCTACACCTTC.

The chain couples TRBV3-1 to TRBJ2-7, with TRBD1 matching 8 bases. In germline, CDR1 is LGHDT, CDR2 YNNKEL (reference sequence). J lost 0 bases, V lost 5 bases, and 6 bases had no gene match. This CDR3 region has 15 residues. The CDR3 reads CASSESGTGSYEQYF. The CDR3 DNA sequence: TGTGCCAGCAGCGAAAGTGGGACAGGCTCCTACGAGCAGTACTTC.

CDR3 sequence: CSAPQGGRSTDTQYF. The CDR3 DNA sequence: TGCAGTGCTCCCCAGGGGGGGCGAAGCACAGATACGCAGTATTTT. The chain carries TRBV20-1 and TRBJ2-3; D possibly matches TRBD1 or TRBD2 (7 bases each). The V end lost 5 bases, the J end lost 0 bases, and 15 bases lay between the germline ends. This CDR3 has 15 residues. The germline gives CDR1 DFQATT, CDR2 SNEGSKA (reference sequence).

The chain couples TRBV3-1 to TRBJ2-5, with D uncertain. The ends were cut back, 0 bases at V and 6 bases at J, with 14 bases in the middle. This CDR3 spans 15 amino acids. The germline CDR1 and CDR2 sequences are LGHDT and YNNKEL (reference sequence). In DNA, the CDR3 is TGTGCCAGCAGCCAAGAGGGGTGGGGAATGCAGACCCAGTACTTC. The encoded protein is CASSQEGWGMQTQYF.

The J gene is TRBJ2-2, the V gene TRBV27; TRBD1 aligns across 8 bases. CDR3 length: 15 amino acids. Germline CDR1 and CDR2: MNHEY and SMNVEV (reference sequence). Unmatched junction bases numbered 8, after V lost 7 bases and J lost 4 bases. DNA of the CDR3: TGTGCCAGCACCCACGGACAGGGAAGCACCGGGGAGCTGTTTTTT. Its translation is CASTHGQGSTGELFF.

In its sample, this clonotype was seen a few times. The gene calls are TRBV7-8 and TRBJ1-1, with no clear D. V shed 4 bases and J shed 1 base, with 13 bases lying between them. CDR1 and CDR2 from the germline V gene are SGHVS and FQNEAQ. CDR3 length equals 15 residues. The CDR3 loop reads CASSYLDLENTEAFF. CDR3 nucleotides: TGTGCCAGCAGCTACCTAGACCTGGAGAACACTGAAGCTTTCTTT.

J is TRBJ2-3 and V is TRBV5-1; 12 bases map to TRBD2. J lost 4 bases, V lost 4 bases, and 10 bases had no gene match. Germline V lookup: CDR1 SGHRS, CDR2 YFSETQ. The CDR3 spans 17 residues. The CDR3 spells CASSPVWTSGAPDTQYF. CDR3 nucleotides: TGCGCCAGCAGCCCCGTATGGACTAGCGGGGCACCAGATACGCAGTATTTT. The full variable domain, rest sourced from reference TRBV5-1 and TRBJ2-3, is KAGVTQTPRYLIKTRGQQVTLSCSPISGHRSVSWYQQTPGQGLQFLFEYFSETQRNKGNFPGRFSGRQFSNSRSEMNVSTLELGDSALYLCASSPVWTSGAPDTQYFGPGTRLTVL.

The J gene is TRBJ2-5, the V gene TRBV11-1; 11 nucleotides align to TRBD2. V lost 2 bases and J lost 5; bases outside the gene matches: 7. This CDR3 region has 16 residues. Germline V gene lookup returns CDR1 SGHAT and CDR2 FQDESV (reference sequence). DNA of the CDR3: TGTGCCAGCAGCTTATTAGCGGGAGGGCCGGAGGAGACCCAGTACTTC. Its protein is CASSLLAGGPEETQYF. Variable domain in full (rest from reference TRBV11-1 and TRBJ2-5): EAEVAQSPRYKITEKSQAVAFWCDPISGHATLYWYRQILGQGPELLVQFQDESVVDDSQLPKDRFSAERLKGVDSTLKIQPAELGDSAMYLCASSLLAGGPEETQYFGPGTRLLVL.